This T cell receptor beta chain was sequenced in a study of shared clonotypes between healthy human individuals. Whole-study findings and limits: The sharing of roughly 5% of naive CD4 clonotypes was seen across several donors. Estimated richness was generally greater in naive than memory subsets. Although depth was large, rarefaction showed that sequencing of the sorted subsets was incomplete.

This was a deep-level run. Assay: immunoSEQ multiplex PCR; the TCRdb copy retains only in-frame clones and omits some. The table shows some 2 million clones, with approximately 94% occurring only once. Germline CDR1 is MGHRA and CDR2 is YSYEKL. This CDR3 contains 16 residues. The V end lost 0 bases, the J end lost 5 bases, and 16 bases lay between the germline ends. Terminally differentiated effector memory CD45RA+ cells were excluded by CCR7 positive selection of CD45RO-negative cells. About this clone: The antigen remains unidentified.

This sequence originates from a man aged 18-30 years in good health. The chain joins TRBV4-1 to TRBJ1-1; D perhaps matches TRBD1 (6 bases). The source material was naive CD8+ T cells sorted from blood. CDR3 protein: CASSQERQAWGTEAFF. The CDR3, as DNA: TGCGCCAGCAGCCAAGAGAGACAGGCCTGGGGGACTGAAGCTTTCTTT.